The 8 T cell receptor beta chains presented below share a single source sample, sequenced in a study of shared clonotypes between healthy human individuals. CD45RO-negative, CCR7-positively selected cells formed the naive CD8 fraction, excluding terminally differentiated effector memory CD45RA+ cells. The method was immunoSEQ multiplex PCR; TCRdb's version includes in-frame clones alone and lacks a portion of them. The top ten hold 1.7% of the sample, which has around 2,000,000 clones, around 93% seen once. The sample consisted of naive CD8+ T cells from PBMCs. The receptors stem from a man between 18 and 29 years old in good health. Some clones in this sample may be carry-over from other donors' samples.

The chain uses TRBV7-6 and TRBJ2-1, with 9 bases identical to TRBD2. The CDR3 sequence is 16 residues long. The J segment lost 2 bases and the V segment lost 1 base, leaving 3 bases of the junction unmatched. Looked up from germline, CDR1 is SGHVS and CDR2 is FNYEAQ. Here the CDR3 reads CASSLGSGRAYNEQFF. The CDR3 DNA follows: TGTGCCAGCAGCTTAGGTAGCGGGAGAGCCTACAATGAGCAGTTCTTC.

The rearrangement links TRBV7-6 to TRBJ2-1; D call uncertain. Trimming removed 1 base from V and 6 bases from J, with 4 bases in between. The CDR3 is made up of 12 amino acids. Germline V gene lookup returns CDR1 SGHVS and CDR2 FNYEAQ. Written as DNA, the CDR3 is TGTGCCAGCAGCTTAGAACCCAATGAGCAGTTCTTC. Translation gives CASSLEPNEQFF.

This chain joins TRBV30 and TRBJ2-5; D is uncertain. This CDR3 comprises 14 residues. Trimming removed 0 bases at V and 2 bases at J, with 10 bases between. CDR1 and CDR2 from the germline V gene are GTSNPN and SVGIG (reference sequence). CDR3 loop: CAWSVSGQQETQYF. The CDR3 DNA reads as TGTGCCTGGAGTGTTTCTGGGCAGCAAGAGACCCAGTACTTC.

The chain is built from TRBV27 and TRBJ2-7; D is uncertain. CDR3 length: 11 residues. V was trimmed by 6 bases and J by 5 bases, leaving 8 bases between them. The germline CDR1 and CDR2 sequences are MNHEY and SMNVEV (reference sequence). The CDR3 protein is CASRLRNEQYF. The CDR3 region has the DNA TGTGCCAGCAGATTGCGGAACGAGCAGTACTTC.

The V call is TRBV7-9, the J call TRBJ1-2; 8 positions match TRBD1. Unmatched junction bases numbered 0, after V lost 5 bases and J lost 4 bases. In germline, CDR1 is SEHNR, CDR2 FQNEAQ (reference sequence). The CDR3 has 12 amino acids. The CDR3 reads CASSDRGYGYTF. The CDR3 bases are TGTGCCAGCAGCGACAGGGGCTATGGCTACACCTTC.

The chain combines TRBV20-1 with TRBJ2-5, with D uncertain. This CDR3 is built from 11 residues. Trimming took 0 bases from V and 5 from J, leaving 4 bases between them. Germline V gene lookup returns CDR1 DFQATT and CDR2 SNEGSKA (reference sequence). The CDR3 nucleotides are TGCAGTGCTAGAGACGCGGAGACCCAGTACTTC. It encodes CSARDAETQYF.

In nucleotides, the CDR3 is TGTGCCAGCAGCCGCGGGACAGGCCGTAACTATGGCTACACCTTC. Translation: CASSRGTGRNYGYTF. This chain connects TRBV27 to TRBJ1-2, with TRBD1 identical over 8 bases. Trimming at V came to 6 bases and at J to 1 base, leaving 7 bases not matched to a gene. The CDR3 is 15 residues long. In germline, CDR1 is MNHEY, CDR2 SMNVEV (reference sequence).

The chain combines TRBV7-6 with TRBJ2-7; D is possibly TRBD1 or TRBD2 (6 bases each). Germline V gene data show CDR1 as SGHVS and CDR2 as FNYEAQ. V lost 1 base to trimming and J lost 7 bases, with 20 bases between them. CDR3 length: 16 residues. The CDR3: CASSLGVEGGPLEQYF. DNA of the CDR3: TGTGCCAGCAGCTTAGGGGTCGAAGGGGGGCCTTTGGAGCAGTACTTC.